Listed below are T cell receptor beta chains from one sample, sequenced in a study of human T cells and chemical hapten exposure. TCRdb independently ran MiXCR on the RACE reads; one entry per CDR3 protein. The profile covers around 99,000 distinct CDR3 sequences, with approximately 9.9% appearing a single time and roughly 2.3% taken by the ten largest. Sequenced here: whole blood, sampled in connection with sensitization to the hapten diphenylcyclopropenone (DPC). The receptors originated from a man aged 40-49 years with alopecia areata. Some clones in this sample may be carry-over from other donors' samples. CDR3s include the opening cysteine and the closing phenylalanine or tryptophan. D genes are given only for firm matches. Clone size is stated in some rows and not others, as once, few, many or a class when expanded.

V gene	clone size	D gene	J gene	CDR3 protein	CDR3 DNA
TRBV7-2	many	NA	TRBJ1-1	CASSLGPQGLTEAFF	TGTGCCAGCAGCTTGGGGCCCCAGGGGCTCACTGAAGCTTTCTTT
TRBV7-7	NA	NA	TRBJ2-2	CASSLRSGNTGELFF	TGTGCTAGCAGCTTGCGATCGGGGAACACCGGGGAGCTGTTTTTT
TRBV28	few	TRBD1	TRBJ1-3	CASSRTGRSGNTIYF	TGTGCCAGCAGTCGGACAGGGAGATCTGGAAACACCATATATTTT
TRBV24-1	few	TRBD2	TRBJ2-5	CATSVRLAGVETQYF	TGTGCCACCAGTGTCCGACTAGCGGGAGTAGAGACCCAGTACTTC
TRBV20-1	NA	TRBD1	TRBJ1-1	CSGTGSGTEAFF	TGCAGTGGGACAGGGTCCGGCACTGAAGCTTTCTTT
TRBV6-2/TRBV6-3	few	TRBD1	TRBJ1-1	CASSRRTGLVTEAFF	TGTGCCAGCAGTAGGAGGACAGGATTAGTCACTGAAGCTTTCTTT
TRBV4-2	many	NA	TRBJ1-5	CASSQFSGTDQPQHF	TGTGCCAGCAGCCAATTTTCCGGGACGGATCAGCCCCAGCATTTT
TRBV23-1	NA	NA	TRBJ1-6	CASSHTGQRNNSPLHF	TGCGCCAGCAGTCACACCGGACAAAGGAATAATTCACCCCTCCACTTT
TRBV6-5	NA	NA	TRBJ2-3	CASSPREAQSQYF	TGTGCCAGCAGTCCCCGCGAGGCCCAATCGCAGTATTTT
TRBV25-1	many	NA	TRBJ1-1	CASKRGGGTEAFF	TGTGCCAGCAAGAGGGGGGGTGGCACTGAAGCTTTCTTT
TRBV29-1	few	TRBD1	TRBJ1-4	CSVSGGGNEKLFF	TGCAGCGTTTCAGGGGGCGGAAATGAAAAACTGTTTTTT
TRBV4-3	many	TRBD1	TRBJ1-3	CASSPGQDSGNTIYF	TGCGCCAGCAGCCCGGGACAGGACTCTGGAAACACCATATATTTT
TRBV7-8	NA	TRBD1	TRBJ2-7	CASSKDRVGPSEQYF	TGTGCCAGCAGCAAGGACAGGGTCGGTCCCTCCGAGCAGTACTTC
TRBV5-4	NA	NA	TRBJ1-6	CASSEGRNNSPLHF	TGTGCCAGCAGCGAGGGACGGAATAATTCACCCCTCCACTTT
TRBV19	few	NA	TRBJ1-1	CASSSRGSGTEAFF	TGTGCCAGTAGTTCGCGGGGGTCCGGGACTGAAGCTTTCTTT
TRBV6-2/TRBV6-3	many	NA	TRBJ1-1	CASSSKVEAFF	TGTGCCAGCAGCTCCAAGGTAGAAGCTTTCTTT
TRBV19	few	TRBD2	TRBJ2-1	CASRKVIAGPAVNEQFF	TGTGCCAGTAGGAAAGTGATAGCGGGCCCTGCGGTCAATGAGCAGTTCTTC
TRBV19	NA	NA	TRBJ2-6	CASSLGANVLTF	TGTGCCAGTAGCCTTGGGGCCAACGTCCTGACTTTC
TRBV7-2	few	NA	TRBJ2-3	CASRWDLPDTQYF	TGTGCCAGCCGTTGGGACCTCCCAGATACGCAGTATTTT
TRBV24-1	NA	TRBD1	TRBJ1-5	CTTSDRDSSNQPQHF	TGTACCACCAGTGATCGGGACAGTAGCAATCAGCCCCAGCATTTT
TRBV20-1	NA	NA	TRBJ2-2	CSATGWTTARNTGELFF	TGCAGTGCCACGGGGTGGACTACAGCCAGGAACACCGGGGAGCTGTTTTTT
TRBV3-1	few	NA	TRBJ2-1	CASSQAYNEQFF	TGTGCCAGCAGCCAAGCTTACAATGAGCAGTTCTTC
TRBV5-1	few	NA	TRBJ1-1	CASRTELENTEAFF	TGCGCCAGCAGGACGGAGCTTGAGAACACTGAAGCTTTCTTT
TRBV29-1	few	NA	TRBJ2-7	CSVPGTTAGEQYF	TGCAGCGTCCCCGGGACAACGGCGGGAGAGCAGTACTTC
TRBV4-1	NA	TRBD2	TRBJ2-3	CASSQDQTSGRDTQYF	TGCGCCAGCAGCCAAGATCAGACTAGCGGGAGAGATACGCAGTATTTT
TRBV12-3/TRBV12-4	few	TRBD1	TRBJ1-5	CASSRTGSSQPQHF	TGTGCCAGCAGTCGGACAGGGTCCAGTCAGCCCCAGCATTTT
TRBV7-8	few	NA	TRBJ2-3	CASSSRTWRLSRSTDTQYF	TGTGCCAGCAGCTCTAGGACTTGGAGGTTAAGTAGGAGCACAGATACGCAGTATTTT
TRBV6-4	NA	TRBD2	TRBJ2-1	CASSEGLAGDEQFF	TGTGCCAGCAGTGAGGGACTAGCGGGAGATGAGCAGTTCTTC
TRBV15	many	NA	TRBJ2-1	CATSRDRTGWDEQFF	TGTGCCACCAGCAGAGATCGCACAGGCTGGGATGAGCAGTTCTTC
TRBV7-6	NA	NA	TRBJ2-3	CASSYRASSTDTQYF	TGTGCCAGCAGCTACAGAGCTTCTAGCACAGATACGCAGTATTTT
TRBV12-3/TRBV12-4	NA	NA	TRBJ2-1	CASSLQPPNRVDEQFF	TGTGCCAGCAGTCTCCAACCGCCGAACAGGGTCGATGAGCAGTTCTTC
TRBV2	NA	NA	TRBJ2-7	CASSALQLPYEQYF	TGTGCCAGCAGTGCTCTCCAGTTACCCTACGAGCAGTACTTC
TRBV28	few	NA	TRBJ1-2	CASTTRGDRGYTF	TGTGCCAGCACAACAAGAGGGGACCGTGGCTACACCTTC
TRBV7-2	many	TRBD1	TRBJ1-1	CATRTGPNTEAFF	TGTGCCACCCGGACAGGGCCGAACACTGAAGCTTTCTTT
TRBV5-5	few	TRBD1	TRBJ1-4	CASSSGGIAEKLFF	TGTGCCAGCAGCTCAGGGGGGATTGCTGAAAAACTGTTTTTT
TRBV19	many	NA	TRBJ1-5	CASSPQTGHQPQHF	TGTGCCAGTAGTCCCCAGACAGGTCACCAGCCCCAGCATTTT
TRBV20-1	NA	NA	TRBJ1-3	CSARGPSRSGVPGNTIYF	TGCAGTGCTAGAGGCCCCAGCAGATCTGGGGTCCCTGGAAACACCATATATTTT
TRBV5-4	many	TRBD1	TRBJ1-5	CASSSDRAHQPQHF	TGTGCCAGCAGCTCCGACAGGGCCCATCAGCCCCAGCATTTT
TRBV20-1	few	NA	TRBJ1-2	CSASGGLSYGYTF	TGCAGTGCTAGCGGGGGGCTAAGCTATGGCTACACCTTC
TRBV20-1	NA	NA	TRBJ2-3	CSGSVLGVTDTQYF	TGCAGCGGTTCGGTCTTAGGCGTCACAGATACGCAGTATTTT
TRBV10-2	many	NA	TRBJ1-6	CASKQGGSPLHF	TGCGCCAGCAAACAGGGAGGATCACCCCTCCACTTT
TRBV7-6	NA	NA	TRBJ2-2	CASSLEWTGELFF	TGTGCCAGCAGCCTCGAGTGGACCGGGGAGCTGTTTTTT
TRBV6-6	NA	NA	TRBJ1-4	CASSSRAPTNEKLFF	TGTGCCAGCAGTTCGCGGGCTCCAACTAATGAAAAACTGTTTTTT
TRBV28	few	TRBD1	TRBJ2-2	CASRRTGNTGELFF	TGTGCCAGCAGGCGGACAGGGAACACCGGGGAGCTGTTTTTT
TRBV6-5	NA	NA	TRBJ2-2	CASSYNYGLNTGELFF	TGTGCCAGCAGTTACAATTATGGTTTAAACACCGGGGAGCTGTTTTTT
TRBV7-9	NA	TRBD1	TRBJ1-1	CASSTGQGAQNTEAFF	TGTGCCAGCAGCACCGGACAGGGGGCGCAGAACACTGAAGCTTTCTTT
TRBV5-1	NA	TRBD2	TRBJ2-1	CASSPQGPSGTLGIEQFF	TGCGCCAGCAGCCCCCAGGGGCCTAGCGGGACCTTGGGAATTGAGCAGTTCTTC
TRBV11-1	many	TRBD1	TRBJ2-3	CASSHEQGAITDTQYF	TGTGCCAGCAGCCACGAACAGGGGGCTATCACAGATACGCAGTATTTT
TRBV20-1	many	TRBD1	TRBJ2-4	CSARKGQGALPNIQYF	TGCAGTGCTAGAAAAGGACAGGGGGCGCTTCCGAACATTCAGTACTTC
TRBV12-3/TRBV12-4	few	NA	TRBJ2-1	CASRRQAQYNEQFF	TGTGCCAGCAGGAGACAGGCACAATACAATGAGCAGTTCTTC
TRBV28	many	TRBD1	TRBJ1-5	CASSSGTAYSNQPQHF	TGTGCCAGCAGTTCTGGGACAGCATATAGCAATCAGCCCCAGCATTTT
TRBV4-3	NA	NA	TRBJ2-7	CASSQEHGGPTF	TGCGCCAGCAGCCAAGAGCACGGGGGGCCAACTTTC
TRBV20-1	few	TRBD1	TRBJ2-2	CSARKGQGLGELFF	TGCAGTGCTAGGAAGGGACAGGGCCTCGGGGAGCTGTTTTTT
TRBV28	NA	NA	TRBJ2-5	CASTGSIYQETQYF	TGTGCCAGCACAGGCAGCATATACCAAGAGACCCAGTACTTC
TRBV6-6	NA	NA	TRBJ2-3	CASSYPITSGPEHTDTQYF	TGTGCCAGCAGTTACCCGATAACCTCTGGGCCCGAACACACAGATACGCAGTATTTT
TRBV6-2/TRBV6-3	NA	NA	TRBJ2-1	CASSYWGVVNEQFF	TGTGCCAGCAGTTACTGGGGGGTAGTCAATGAGCAGTTCTTC
TRBV7-2	few	TRBD1	TRBJ1-5	CASSPHIGTGALGNQPQHF	TGTGCCAGCAGCCCCCACATCGGGACAGGGGCTCTAGGCAATCAGCCCCAGCATTTT